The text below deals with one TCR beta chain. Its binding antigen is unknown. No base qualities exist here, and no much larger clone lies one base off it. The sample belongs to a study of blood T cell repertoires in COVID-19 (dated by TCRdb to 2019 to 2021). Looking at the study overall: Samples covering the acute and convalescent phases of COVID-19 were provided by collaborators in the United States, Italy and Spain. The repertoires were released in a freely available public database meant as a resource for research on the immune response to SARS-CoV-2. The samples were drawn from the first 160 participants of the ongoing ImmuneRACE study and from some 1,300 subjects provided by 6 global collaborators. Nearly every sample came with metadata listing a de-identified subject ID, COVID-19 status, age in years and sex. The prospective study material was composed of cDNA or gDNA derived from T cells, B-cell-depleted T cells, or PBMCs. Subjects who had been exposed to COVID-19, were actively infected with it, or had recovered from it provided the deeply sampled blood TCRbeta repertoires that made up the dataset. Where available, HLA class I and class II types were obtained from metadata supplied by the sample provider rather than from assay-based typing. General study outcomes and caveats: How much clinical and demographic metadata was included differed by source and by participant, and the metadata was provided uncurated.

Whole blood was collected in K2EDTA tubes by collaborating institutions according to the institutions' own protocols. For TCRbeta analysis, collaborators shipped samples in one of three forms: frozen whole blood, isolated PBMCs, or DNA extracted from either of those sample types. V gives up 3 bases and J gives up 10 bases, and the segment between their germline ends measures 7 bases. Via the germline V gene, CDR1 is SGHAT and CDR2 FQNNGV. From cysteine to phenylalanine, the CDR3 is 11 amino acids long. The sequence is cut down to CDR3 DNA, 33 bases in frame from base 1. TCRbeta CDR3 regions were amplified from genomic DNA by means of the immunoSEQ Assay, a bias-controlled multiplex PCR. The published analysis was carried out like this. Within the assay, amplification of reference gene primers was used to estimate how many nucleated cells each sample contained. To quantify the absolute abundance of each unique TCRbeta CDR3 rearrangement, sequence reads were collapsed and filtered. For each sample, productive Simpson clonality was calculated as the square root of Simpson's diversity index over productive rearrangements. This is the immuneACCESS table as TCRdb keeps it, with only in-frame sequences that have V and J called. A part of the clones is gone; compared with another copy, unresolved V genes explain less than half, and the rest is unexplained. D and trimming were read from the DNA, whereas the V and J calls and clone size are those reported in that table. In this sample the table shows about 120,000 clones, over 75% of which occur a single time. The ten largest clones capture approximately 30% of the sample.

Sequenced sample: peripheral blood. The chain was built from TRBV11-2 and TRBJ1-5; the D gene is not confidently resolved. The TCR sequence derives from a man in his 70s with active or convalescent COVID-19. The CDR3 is CASSLIGPQHF. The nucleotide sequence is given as TGTGCCAGCAGCTTGATCGGTCCCCAGCATTTT.